These T cell receptor beta chains were read from a single sample in a study of CXCR3-negative and CXCR3-positive naive CD8 T cells. TCRdb re-called the 5' RACE reads; every CDR3 protein appears as one record, without DNA. The sample holds about 6,900 distinct CDR3 sequences. Sequencing input: naive CXCR3+ CD8+ T cells from blood. These TCRs come from a human donor in good health. Some clones in this sample may be carry-over from other donors' samples. Both conserved end residues are part of each CDR3. Each record gives: clone size, V gene, J gene, CDR3 protein. A clone size is listed for some rows: how often the clone was seen (once, few, many), or a class if it is expanded.

size: medium-sized
V: TRBV25-1
J: TRBJ2-5
CDR3: CASSEWAGGETQYF

size: .
V: TRBV5-1
J: TRBJ2-7
CDR3: CASSFPGGYEQYF

size: .
V: TRBV2
J: TRBJ2-1
CDR3: CASRGATYNEQFF

size: medium-sized
V: TRBV27
J: TRBJ2-2
CDR3: CASARAGNTGELFF

size: .
V: TRBV29-1
J: TRBJ2-2
CDR3: CSVAPTGINTGELFF

size: .
V: TRBV6-2/TRBV6-3
J: TRBJ2-3
CDR3: CASSYSRPAKNTDTQYF

size: .
V: TRBV29-1
J: TRBJ2-1
CDR3: CSVEGGLARPYNEQFF

size: medium-sized
V: TRBV20-1
J: TRBJ2-7
CDR3: CSADPSAGGPSYEQYF

size: .
V: TRBV27
J: TRBJ2-1
CDR3: CASRPTIQGPDYNEQFF

size: .
V: TRBV29-1
J: TRBJ2-1
CDR3: CSVAGGVLAYNEQFF

size: medium-sized
V: TRBV29-1
J: TRBJ1-5
CDR3: CSVTQGAGNQPQHF

size: .
V: TRBV29-1
J: TRBJ2-1
CDR3: CSVEVRSGNEQFF

size: .
V: TRBV27
J: TRBJ2-7
CDR3: CASSPPGFYEQYF

size: .
V: TRBV29-1
J: TRBJ1-1
CDR3: CSVEEGNTEAFF

size: medium-sized
V: TRBV6-5
J: TRBJ1-1
CDR3: CASNSLGGWDTEAFF

size: .
V: TRBV29-1
J: TRBJ2-1
CDR3: CSVSLPTYNEQFF

size: medium-sized
V: TRBV6-5
J: TRBJ2-1
CDR3: CASSHMTGPTGEQFF

size: medium-sized
V: TRBV20-1
J: TRBJ2-2
CDR3: CSARRDYPNTGELFF

size: .
V: TRBV5-8
J: TRBJ2-1
CDR3: CASSLRGGLYEQFF

size: .
V: TRBV29-1
J: TRBJ1-1
CDR3: CSGGSGTALEAFF

size: .
V: TRBV20-1
J: TRBJ2-7
CDR3: CSASGVTSGRADEQYF

size: .
V: TRBV5-8
J: TRBJ1-1
CDR3: CASSLWKNTEAFF

size: medium-sized
V: TRBV6-5
J: TRBJ2-1
CDR3: CASSRGGNEQFF

size: .
V: TRBV29-1
J: TRBJ2-1
CDR3: CSAGSGTGALNEQFF

size: medium-sized
V: TRBV9
J: TRBJ2-1
CDR3: CASSEGIVWNEQFF

size: medium-sized
V: TRBV29-1
J: TRBJ2-2
CDR3: CSVDDRGTGELFF

size: medium-sized
V: TRBV29-1
J: TRBJ1-1
CDR3: CSVDRDANTEAFF

size: medium-sized
V: TRBV20-1
J: TRBJ1-2
CDR3: CSARMPGERYGYTF